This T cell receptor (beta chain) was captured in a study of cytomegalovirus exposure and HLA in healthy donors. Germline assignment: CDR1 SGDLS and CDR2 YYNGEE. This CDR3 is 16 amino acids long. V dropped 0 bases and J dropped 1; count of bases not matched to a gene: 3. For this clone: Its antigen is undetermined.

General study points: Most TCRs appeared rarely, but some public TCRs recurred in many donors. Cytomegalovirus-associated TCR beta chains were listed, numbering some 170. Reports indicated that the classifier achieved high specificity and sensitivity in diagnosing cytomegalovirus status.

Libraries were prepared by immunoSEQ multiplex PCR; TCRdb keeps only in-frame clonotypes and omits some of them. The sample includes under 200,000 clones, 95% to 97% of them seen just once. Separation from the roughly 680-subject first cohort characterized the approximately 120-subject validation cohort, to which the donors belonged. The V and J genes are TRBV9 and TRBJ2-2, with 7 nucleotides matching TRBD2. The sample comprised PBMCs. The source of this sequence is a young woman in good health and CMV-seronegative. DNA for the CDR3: TGTGCCAGCAGCGTAGATGCGGGGGAGAACACCGGGGAGCTGTTTTTT. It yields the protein CASSVDAGENTGELFF.